Each of the 27 T cell receptor beta chains below was sequenced from the same sample in a study of blood T cell repertoires in COVID-19. Using immunoSEQ multiplex PCR, the repertoire was profiled, and TCRdb retains in-frame clones only, with some absent. The data contain some 250,000 clones, about 86% of them singletons. The sample was peripheral blood. These receptors were collected from a woman in her 30s who had recovered from COVID-19.

The table lists this clone with a few counts. The chain is built from TRBV19 and TRBJ2-1; D gene ambiguous. The CDR3 is made up of 15 amino acids. CDR1 is LNHDA, CDR2 SQIVND, per germline (reference sequence). Trimming took 3 bases from V and 3 from J, leaving 12 bases between them. CDR3 sequence reads: CASSIVLNHYNEQFF. The DNA of the CDR3 is TGTGCCAGTAGTATTGTACTCAACCACTACAATGAGCAGTTCTTC.

The gene calls are TRBV5-1 and TRBJ2-3; perhaps TRBD2 as D (6 bases). Germline CDR1 SGHRS, CDR2 YFSETQ. CDR3 length: 13 amino acids. V shed 3 bases and J shed 6 bases, with 11 bases lying between them. The CDR3 here is CASSWTRGDTQYF. The CDR3 coding sequence is TGCGCCAGCAGCTGGACTCGGGGGGATACGCAGTATTTT.

The V gene is TRBV13, the J gene TRBJ1-6; D is unresolved. V was cut by 1 base and J by 9 bases, with 13 bases left in between. There are 15 residues in the CDR3. CDR1 is PRHDT and CDR2 is FYEKMQ in the germline V gene (reference sequence). The CDR3 region is CASSLEASEGSPLHF. The CDR3 region has the DNA TGTGCCAGCAGCTTAGAGGCCAGTGAGGGTTCACCCCTCCACTTT.

The rearrangement uses TRBV5-5 and TRBJ2-1; tentatively, D is TRBD2 (5 bases). This CDR3 contains 16 residues. Trimming took off 7 bases at V and 2 bases at J, with 19 bases between the two ends. In germline, CDR1 is SGHKS, CDR2 YYEKEE (reference sequence). The DNA for the CDR3 is TGTGCCAGCGCCCTTAGCCGGTCGGGAACCTACAATGAGCAGTTCTTC. It translates to CASALSRSGTYNEQFF.

The chain combines TRBV5-1 with TRBJ1-4; maybe TRBD1 (5 bases). Per germline, CDR1 SGHRS and CDR2 YFSETQ. V lost 0 bases and J 10 bases, leaving 16 bases between the germline ends. The CDR3 runs 15 residues. DNA for the CDR3: TGCGCCAGCAGCTTGGTAGTAGGAGGGGAAGGAAAACTGTTTTTT. Protein product: CASSLVVGGEGKLFF.

This chain links TRBV4-1 with TRBJ1-1; D is unresolved. V was trimmed by 2 bases and J by 3 bases, leaving 16 bases between them. Germline V lookup: CDR1 MGHRA, CDR2 YSYEKL. This CDR3 contains 16 residues. CDR3 in amino acids: CASSQRGPADDTEAFF. The DNA of the CDR3 is TGCGCCAGCAGCCAAAGAGGGCCAGCAGATGACACTGAAGCTTTCTTT.

The chain uses TRBV6-2 or TRBV6-3 and TRBJ1-1; TRBD1 matches 7 bases. This CDR3 has 14 residues. Germline lookup yields CDR1 MNHEY and CDR2 SVGEGT. V dropped 6 bases and J dropped 6; count of bases not matched to a gene: 10. The CDR3, as DNA: TGTGCCAGCAGCAAATCACAGGGGAGCGCTGAAGCTTTCTTT. Translated: CASSKSQGSAEAFF.

The CDR3 nucleotides are TGTGCCAGCAGAACCGGGACAGTCTCTGGAAACACCATATATTTT. Amino acid sequence: CASRTGTVSGNTIYF. The chain carries TRBV7-7 and TRBJ1-3, with TRBD1 identical over 7 bases. The CDR3 contains 15 residues. Germline trimming cut 6 bases from V and 0 bases from J; bases unmatched to any gene: 5. Germline values: CDR1 SSHAT, CDR2 FNYEAQ (reference sequence).

The V call is TRBV9, the J call TRBJ2-7; D is perhaps TRBD1 (6 bases). The CDR3 totals 15 residues. Trimming took off 3 bases at V and 2 bases at J, with 15 bases between the two ends. The germline CDR1 and CDR2 sequences are SGDLS and YYNGEE. CDR3 nucleotide sequence: TGTGCCAGCAGCGCTAGAGGGGGACCTACCTACGAGCAGTACTTC. This translates into CASSARGGPTYEQYF.

The rearrangement links TRBV3-1 (or the pseudogene TRBV3-2) to TRBJ2-1; 8 nucleotides line up with TRBD1. Looked up from germline, CDR1 is LGHDT and CDR2 is YNNKEL (reference sequence). Losses at the gene ends were 1 base for V and 2 bases for J; bases not matched to a gene: 4. There are 16 residues in the CDR3. CDR3 DNA: TGTGCCAGCAGCCAAGCGGTACAGGGGGCCTACAATGAGCAGTTCTTC. The encoded protein is CASSQAVQGAYNEQFF.

CDR3 in DNA: TGTGCCAGCAGCTCAAGCGGGGAGACCACAGATACGCAGTATTTT. This codes for CASSSSGETTDTQYF. The chain combines TRBV7-6 with TRBJ2-3, with TRBD2 matching 7 bases. The V and J ends lost 4 bases and 2 bases, in that order; junction bases with no gene match: 6. This CDR3 region has 15 residues. Germline CDR1 and CDR2: SGHVS and FNYEAQ.

The chain carries TRBV19 and TRBJ1-3; D not resolved. CDR1 is LNHDA and CDR2 is SQIVND in the germline V gene (reference sequence). Trimming stripped 5 bases from V and 0 bases from J, with 14 bases between. The CDR3 has 16 residues. CDR3 amino acids: CASSFVGAGSGNTIYF. CDR3 DNA sequence: TGTGCCAGTAGTTTCGTAGGAGCGGGCTCTGGAAACACCATATATTTT.

This chain links TRBV6-2 or TRBV6-3 with TRBJ2-3; D call uncertain. Germline lookup yields CDR1 MNHEY and CDR2 SVGEGT. V lost 0 bases, J lost 0 bases, and 16 bases lay in between. The CDR3 sequence is 18 residues long. The CDR3, as DNA: TGTGCCAGCAGTTACTCGAAATTTTCAAAAACTAGCACAGATACGCAGTATTTT. This sequence encodes CASSYSKFSKTSTDTQYF.

This clone was detected only a few times. The rearrangement links TRBV6-2 or TRBV6-3 to TRBJ2-1; the D gene is possibly TRBD1 (6 bases). In germline, CDR1 is MNHEY, CDR2 SVGEGT. The CDR3 extends over 13 amino acids. V gave up 4 bases and J gave up 7 bases, with 11 bases separating them. In DNA form, the CDR3 reads TGTGCCAGCAGTTTGACCAGGGGTAATGAGCAGTTCTTC. The encoded protein is CASSLTRGNEQFF.

Only one count was recorded for this clone. The V and J genes are TRBV7-9 and TRBJ1-4; 9 bases line up with TRBD1. Germline V gives CDR1 SEHNR, CDR2 FQNEAQ (reference sequence). The CDR3 loop spans 16 amino acids. The V segment lost 5 bases and the J segment 8 bases; nucleotides outside the gene matches: 12. The CDR3 sequence: CASSPGTGKLTEKLFF. For the CDR3, the DNA is TGTGCCAGCAGCCCCGGGACAGGGAAGTTAACCGAAAAACTGTTTTTT.

The J gene is TRBJ1-1, the V gene TRBV2, with TRBD1 identical over 7 bases. The CDR3 contains 13 residues. After removal of 7 bases from V and 3 bases from J, the junction contained 5 bases not matched to a gene. The germline V gene has CDR1 SNHLY and CDR2 FYNNEI. The CDR3 nucleotides are TGTGCCAGCACCCAGGGGGTTGACACTGAAGCTTTCTTT. Encoded protein: CASTQGVDTEAFF.

The CDR3 DNA reads as TGTGCCAGCAGCTTGGTTAGGGCAGGGGGCACCGGGGAGCTGTTTTTT. Translating it yields CASSLVRAGGTGELFF. The V call is TRBV5-6, the J call TRBJ2-2; 7 nucleotides line up with TRBD1. V dropped 0 bases and J dropped 4; count of bases not matched to a gene: 6. Germline assignment: CDR1 SGHDT and CDR2 YYEEEE. The CDR3 sequence is 16 residues long.

The J gene is TRBJ2-5, the V gene TRBV4-2; a possible D gene is TRBD1 (5 bases). Trimming cost V 4 bases and J 0 bases, with 15 bases left between them. Germline-derived CDR1 and CDR2 are LGHNA and YNFKEQ. The CDR3 length is 16 residues. The CDR3 here is CASSPNLGAYQETQYF. CDR3 DNA: TGTGCCAGCAGCCCCAACCTTGGGGCGTACCAAGAGACCCAGTACTTC.

This chain's CDR3 is CASSQDQRSTNTEAFF. The CDR3 DNA sequence: TGTGCCAGCAGCCAAGATCAGCGGTCTACGAACACTGAAGCTTTCTTT. The rearrangement joins TRBV3-1 (or the pseudogene TRBV3-2) to TRBJ1-1; no clear D gene. V shed 0 bases and J shed 1 base, with 12 bases lying between them. This CDR3 is built from 16 residues. Germline assignment: CDR1 LGHDT and CDR2 YNNKEL (reference sequence).

The V gene is TRBV12-3 or TRBV12-4, the J gene TRBJ2-7; perhaps TRBD1 as D (5 bases). The CDR3 has 13 residues. Trimming pared 3 bases from V and 3 bases from J, leaving 9 bases between. The CDR3 loop is CASSLGPSYEQYF. Written as DNA, the CDR3 is TGTGCCAGCAGTTTGGGGCCCAGCTACGAGCAGTACTTC.

This sequence joins TRBV2 and TRBJ1-1; 8 nucleotides line up with TRBD1. The CDR3 runs to 14 residues. The trim removed 5 bases at V and 1 base at J, leaving 3 bases unmatched. Germline CDR1 and CDR2: SNHLY and FYNNEI. The CDR3 coding sequence is TGTGCCAGCAGTCGGACAGGGCCGAACACTGAAGCTTTCTTT. This gives the protein CASSRTGPNTEAFF. Filled out from reference TRBV2 and TRBJ1-1, the complete variable domain reads EPEVTQTPSHQVTQMGQEVILRCVPISNHLYFYWYRQILGQKVEFLVSFYNNEISEKSEIFDDQFSVERPDGSNFTLKIRSTKLEDSAMYFCASSRTGPNTEAFFGQGTRLTVV.

The chain carries TRBV2 and TRBJ1-2, with unresolved D. The CDR3 contains 13 residues. In germline, CDR1 is SNHLY, CDR2 FYNNEI. The germline V and J ends were trimmed by 6 bases and 13 bases, with 21 bases remaining between them. The CDR3 DNA follows: TGTGCCAGCAGAATCGCTAAGGGCATCCTAGCCACCTTC. It encodes CASRIAKGILATF.

This clone has only a few counts. This chain uses TRBV29-1 with TRBJ2-7; a possible D gene is TRBD1 (6 bases). CDR3 length: 13 residues. Trimming removed 7 bases at V and 1 base at J, with 14 bases between. CDR1 is SQVTM and CDR2 is ANQGSEA in the germline V gene. CDR3 DNA: TGCAGCGCTGGACAGTCCTTGTCCTACGAGCAGTACTTC. The encoded protein is CSAGQSLSYEQYF.

V usage is TRBV14 and J usage is TRBJ2-2; 8 bases align to TRBD2. This CDR3 region has 14 residues. The J segment lost 8 bases and the V segment lost 1 base, leaving 3 bases of the junction unmatched. Germline V gene data show CDR1 as SGHDN and CDR2 as FVKESK. CDR3 nucleotides: TGTGCCAGCAGCCAAGTACAGCGGGGGGGGGAGCTGTTTTTT. Translation: CASSQVQRGGELFF.

This rearrangement joins TRBV11-2 to TRBJ1-1; 8 nucleotides agree with TRBD1. Germline lookup yields CDR1 SGHAT and CDR2 FQNNGV. Unmatched junction bases numbered 9, after V lost 5 bases and J lost 4 bases. The CDR3 sequence is 15 residues long. The chain's CDR3 is CASSPRQGRITEAFF. In DNA form, the CDR3 reads TGTGCCAGCAGCCCTCGACAGGGGAGGATCACTGAAGCTTTCTTT.

The chain employs TRBV6-2 or TRBV6-3 and TRBJ1-2; D possibly corresponds to TRBD1 (6 bases). V shed 5 bases and J shed 4 bases, with 11 bases lying between them. This CDR3 is built from 13 residues. CDR1 is MNHEY, CDR2 SVGEGT, per germline. This chain's CDR3 is CASSRQEAYGYTF. CDR3 in DNA: TGTGCCAGCAGTCGACAGGAGGCCTATGGCTACACCTTC.

This CDR3 is CASSQDWPSGGIGPGELFF. The DNA for the CDR3 is TGCGCCAGCAGCCAAGATTGGCCTAGCGGGGGTATCGGTCCCGGGGAGCTGTTTTTT. The chain employs TRBV4-3 and TRBJ2-2; 10 bases are shared with TRBD2. V lost 0 bases and J lost 6; bases outside the gene matches: 13. The CDR3 sequence is 19 residues long. Per the germline V gene, CDR1 is LGHNA and CDR2 is YSLEER.